This TCR beta chain was captured in a study of early T cells in non-severe SARS-CoV-2 infection. The V end lost 5 bases, the J end lost 0 bases, and 14 bases lay between the germline ends. The CDR3 runs 17 residues. The germline CDR1 and CDR2 sequences are SGHTA and FQGNSA. This clonotype has at least ten counts. From the 5' RACE reads, TCRdb called clonotypes with MiXCR, one entry per CDR3 protein. The sample includes tens of thousands of distinct CDR3 sequences, 10% to 15% of them seen just once. The specimen was whole blood. The clonotype comes from an adult who was a healthcare worker with PCR-confirmed SARS-CoV-2 infection or an uninfected control (not recorded which). The V gene is TRBV7-2, the J gene TRBJ1-6, with D possibly TRBD1 on 6 matching bases. CDR3 amino acids: CASSNYPGASYNSPLHF. As DNA, the CDR3 is TGTGCCAGCAGCAACTATCCAGGGGCCTCCTATAATTCACCCCTCCACTTT. Variable domain in full (rest from reference TRBV7-2 and TRBJ1-6): GAGVSQSPSNKVTEKGKDVELRCDPISGHTALYWYRQSLGQGLEFLIYFQGNSAPDKSGLPSDRFSAERTGGSVSTLTIQRTQQEDSAVYLCASSNYPGASYNSPLHFGNGTRLTVT.